These 24 T cell receptor beta chains came from one sample sequenced in a study of metastatic and nonmetastatic thyroid tumors. Via MiXCR, TCRdb re-called the PCR reads. The sample carries 50,000 or so clones, around 21% recorded once. No patient received treatment before thyroid surgery. Sequenced material: blood. Receptor source: a male donor with papillary thyroid cancer or a benign thyroid nodule (not recorded which). Some clones in this sample may be carry-over from other donors' samples.

Only one count was recorded for this clone. This rearrangement joins TRBV7-9 to TRBJ1-3, with no clear D. With 2 bases removed from V and 8 bases from J, the gap between germline ends came to 13 bases. The germline V gene encodes CDR1 SEHNR and CDR2 FQNEAQ (reference sequence). The CDR3 has 14 amino acids. This chain's CDR3 is CASSLTETCYTIYF. CDR3 DNA sequence: TGTGCCAGCAGCTTAACGGAGACGTGCTACACCATATATTTT.

This clone was seen more than once but under ten times. V and J are TRBV4-1 and TRBJ2-7; 7 bases align to TRBD1. The CDR3 length is 16 residues. The germline V gene has CDR1 MGHRA and CDR2 YSYEKL. V dropped 4 bases and J dropped 2; count of bases not matched to a gene: 11. The CDR3 nucleotides are TGCGCCAGCAGCCGTAGTCCAGGACAGGAAGCCTACGAGCAGTACTTC. This codes for CASSRSPGQEAYEQYF.

The rearrangement links TRBV28 to TRBJ2-7; 9 nucleotides match TRBD1. V dropped 4 bases and J dropped 2; count of bases not matched to a gene: 3. CDR3 length: 14 amino acids. The germline gives CDR1 MDHEN, CDR2 SYDVKM. This chain's CDR3 is CASSSGQGTYEQYF. The CDR3 DNA sequence: TGTGCCAGCAGTTCGGGACAGGGTACCTACGAGCAGTACTTC.

Comments on this clone: At one boundary the junction diverges from the germline segment, which might be a read error. V gene TRBV6-2 or TRBV6-3 combines with J gene TRBJ2-7; D might be TRBD2 (6 bases). The germline V gene encodes CDR1 MNHEY and CDR2 SVGEGT. The CDR3 length is 16 residues. The CDR3 DNA is TGTGCCAGCAGTCACTCGCCGTGGACTACCACCTACGAGCAGTACTTC. It is translated as CASSHSPWTTTYEQYF.

As concerns this clone: This is likely a read error, given that the CDR3 carries no conserved phenylalanine or tryptophan at its end. The genes are TRBV6-1 and TRBJ2-7, with 10 nucleotides matching TRBD1. CDR1 and CDR2 (germline): MNHNS, SASEGT. The length of the CDR3 is 14 residues. The junction had 4 bases not matched to a gene; V was cut back by 4 bases and J by 4 bases. The DNA for the CDR3 is TGTGCCAGCAGTGGGACAGGGGGGGTATACGAGCAGTACCTC. Residues: CASSGTGGVYEQYL.

A remark on this clone: A junction end diverges from the germline sequence, so it may reflect a read error. This sequence joins TRBV6-1 and TRBJ2-2, with 8 bases fitting TRBD2. This CDR3 has 15 residues. Germline V lookup: CDR1 MNHNS, CDR2 SASEGT. The CDR3 spells CASSEIGGASGELFF. The CDR3 DNA is TGTGCCAGCAGTGAAATCGGGGGGGCATCCGGTGAGCTGTTTTTT.

In this sample, this clone turned up many times. V gene TRBV15 combines with J gene TRBJ1-3; D call uncertain. The CDR3 is 15 residues long. Germline lookup yields CDR1 LNHNV and CDR2 YYDKDF (reference sequence). Trimming took 0 bases from V and 1 from J, leaving 7 bases between them. CDR3 amino acids: CATSRDQQSGNTIYF. The DNA for the CDR3 is TGTGCCACCAGCAGAGACCAACAGTCTGGAAACACCATATATTTT.

There are many counts of this clone. The chain carries TRBV28 and TRBJ2-7; no definite D call. V was pared by 4 bases and J by 3 bases, with 7 bases between. CDR3 length equals 12 residues. Germline lookup yields CDR1 MDHEN and CDR2 SYDVKM. CDR3 sequence: CASSSPLYEQYF. The CDR3 coding sequence is TGTGCCAGCAGTTCCCCCCTCTACGAGCAGTACTTC. Looking up the rest from reference TRBV28 and TRBJ2-7 gives the full variable domain: DVKVTQSSRYLVKRTGEKVFLECVQDMDHENMFWYRQDPGLGLRLIYFSYDVKMKEKGDIPEGYSVSREKKERFSLILESASTNQTSMYLCASSSPLYEQYFGPGTRLTVT.

In this sample, this clone turned up many times. The J gene is TRBJ2-3, the V gene TRBV6-1; D gene ambiguous. The CDR3 is 12 amino acids. Germline values: CDR1 MNHNS, CDR2 SASEGT. V shed 10 bases and J shed 11 bases, with 19 bases lying between them. CDR3 sequence: CATELTGQRQYF. CDR3 nucleotides: TGTGCCACCGAGCTAACCGGGCAGAGGCAGTATTTT.

This clone was found a few times. V gene TRBV6-2 or TRBV6-3 combines with J gene TRBJ2-7; D possibly corresponds to TRBD1 (6 bases). Germline V CDR1 and CDR2: MNHEY, SVGEGT. The CDR3 length is 15 residues. The V end lost 7 bases, the J end lost 3 bases, and 19 bases lay between the germline ends. This chain's CDR3 is CASTLFYGQFYEQYF. In DNA form, the CDR3 reads TGTGCCAGCACCCTCTTCTACGGACAGTTCTACGAGCAGTACTTC.

The chain is built from TRBV4-1 and TRBJ2-7; the D gene could be TRBD1 or TRBD2 (5 bases each). Germline CDR1 and CDR2: MGHRA and YSYEKL. The CDR3 is made up of 16 amino acids. Deletions cut 3 bases from V and 7 bases from J, with 22 bases between. The CDR3 coding sequence is TGCGCCAGCAGCCATGGTCCTCTAGACTCTGGGGGAGAGCAGTACTTC. It codes for CASSHGPLDSGGEQYF.

This rearrangement joins TRBV6-1 to TRBJ2-3; D not resolved. Trimming removed 5 bases from V and 0 bases from J, with 3 bases in between. Germline loops: CDR1 MNHNS, CDR2 SASEGT. This CDR3 region has 12 residues. The CDR3 spells CASSSSTDTQYF. CDR3 nucleotides: TGTGCCAGCAGTAGTAGCACAGATACGCAGTATTTT.

The genes are TRBV20-1 and TRBJ2-7; 10 bases align to TRBD2. CDR1 is DFQATT, CDR2 SNEGSKA, per germline (reference sequence). Trimming at V came to 3 bases and at J to 3 bases, leaving 11 bases not matched to a gene. CDR3 length: 16 residues. CDR3 in amino acids: CSARLVASGSYYEQYF. CDR3 coding DNA: TGCAGTGCTAGGTTGGTGGCTAGCGGGAGCTACTACGAGCAGTACTTC.

This chain connects TRBV29-1 to TRBJ2-3, with 7 bases matching TRBD1. The CDR3 totals 16 residues. CDR1 and CDR2 from the germline V gene are SQVTM and ANQGSEA. Trimming took 6 bases from V and 3 from J; bases not matched to a gene: 15. CDR3 residues: CSVAGDSHGSTDTQYF. CDR3 sequence (DNA): TGCAGCGTCGCAGGGGACAGTCACGGGTCTACAGATACGCAGTATTTT.

This clone was counted only a few times. V and J are TRBV19 and TRBJ2-3; D gene unclear. In germline, CDR1 is LNHDA, CDR2 SQIVND (reference sequence). Trimming took off 7 bases at V and 0 bases at J, with 11 bases between the two ends. This CDR3 has 14 residues. In DNA, the CDR3 is TGTGCCAGTACCCTCCTGGGGAGCACAGATACGCAGTATTTT. It yields the protein CASTLLGSTDTQYF.

J is TRBJ2-7 and V is TRBV7-9, with TRBD2 matching 8 bases. CDR1 SEHNR and CDR2 FQNEAQ come from the germline V gene (reference sequence). V trimming: 0 bases; J trimming: 6 bases; junction bases outside the gene matches: 7. CDR3 length equals 15 residues. CDR3 residues: CASSLACGRRCEQYF. For the CDR3, the DNA is TGTGCCAGCAGCTTAGCGTGCGGGAGGAGGTGCGAGCAGTACTTC.

In this sample, this clone turned up a few times. The chain employs TRBV28 and TRBJ1-1; TRBD1 matches 7 bases. Germline values: CDR1 MDHEN, CDR2 SYDVKM. V shed 6 bases, J shed 10 bases, and the junction held 14 bases outside the gene matches. CDR3 length: 14 amino acids. CDR3 residues: CASRTDRELRRAFF. In DNA form, the CDR3 reads TGTGCCAGCAGAACAGACAGGGAACTCAGGCGAGCTTTCTTT.

This clone was counted a few times. A clone one base away is much larger, so this may be a read error. The sample carries other DNA sequences with the same CDR3. The chain's CDR3 is CASSPNTEAFF. The CDR3, as DNA: TGTGCCAGCAGCCCTAACACTGAAGCTTTCTTT. The chain has TRBV12-3 or TRBV12-4 and TRBJ1-1; D not resolved. The ends were cut back, 6 bases at V and 2 bases at J, with 4 bases in the middle. This CDR3 comprises 11 residues.

The chain's CDR3 is CASSLDPRGPAQHF. The CDR3 nucleotides read TGTGCCAGCAGCTTAGATCCTAGGGGGCCAGCCCAGCATTTT. The chain has TRBV11-2 and TRBJ1-5; 7 bases line up with TRBD1. Germline V CDR1 and CDR2: SGHAT, FQNNGV. The length of the CDR3 is 14 residues. J was trimmed by 11 bases and V by 0 bases; bases with no gene match: 7.

This clone was detected a few times. The CDR3 DNA follows: TGTGCCAGCAGTTTGGGTTGGGCGGGAGTCAGTGAGCAGTTCTTC. Translating gives CASSLGWAGVSEQFF. The rearrangement links TRBV28 to TRBJ2-1; 7 bases are a match to TRBD2. Germline V gives CDR1 MDHEN, CDR2 SYDVKM. This CDR3 is built from 15 residues. V shed 3 bases, J shed 9 bases, and the junction held 11 bases outside the gene matches.

This clone was seen at least ten times. This chain connects TRBV6-5 to TRBJ1-5, with 8 bases identical to TRBD1. CDR3 length: 15 residues. The V gene's germline CDR1 is MNHEY and CDR2 SVGAGI. J lost 7 bases, V lost 2 bases, and 7 bases had no gene match. DNA for the CDR3: TGTGCCAGCAGTTACCCCGGACAGGGCGTCCAGCCCCAGCATTTT. Its translation: CASSYPGQGVQPQHF.

By proportion, this clone is medium-sized. The chain joins TRBV7-2 to TRBJ1-2; TRBD1 might be the D (6 bases). The CDR3 is 15 residues long. V was trimmed by 2 bases and J by 4 bases, leaving 14 bases between them. Germline CDR1 is SGHTA and CDR2 is FQGNSA. The CDR3 nucleotides read TGTGCCAGCAGCTTAAGGGCCGGGGGCCTCTATGGCTACACCTTC. It encodes CASSLRAGGLYGYTF.

This clone was observed at least ten times. The rearrangement links TRBV13 to TRBJ1-2; possible D gene TRBD1, 5 bases. The germline gives CDR1 PRHDT, CDR2 FYEKMQ (reference sequence). Trimming shortened V by 6 bases and J by 1 base, and 24 bases separated the two germline ends. The CDR3 is 18 residues long. CDR3 region: CASSYTGVSTYGNYGYTF. The CDR3 nucleotides are TGTGCCAGCAGTTACACGGGGGTTTCGACCTACGGTAACTATGGCTACACCTTC.

J is TRBJ2-7 and V is TRBV29-1; 8 nucleotides align to TRBD1. Germline CDR1 SQVTM, CDR2 ANQGSEA. The ends lost 1 base at V and 5 bases at J; junction bases unmatched: 4. This CDR3 comprises 13 residues. CDR3: CSVEGTGPHEQYF. The CDR3 nucleotides read TGCAGCGTTGAAGGGACAGGGCCACACGAGCAGTACTTC.